Listed below are T cell receptor beta chains from one sample, sequenced in a study of blood T cell repertoires in COVID-19. Assay: immunoSEQ multiplex PCR; the TCRdb copy retains only in-frame clones and omits some. The sample records 70,000 to 95,000 clones, 85% to 90% being singletons. The specimen sequenced was peripheral blood. These receptors were collected from a woman between 65 and 79 years old with acute or convalescent COVID-19. Both conserved end residues are part of each CDR3. The D gene is left open where the match is weak. Rows give clone size only sometimes, using once, few, many, or a class for an expanded clone.

j_call | d_call | clone_size | v_call | cdr3_nt | cdr3_aa
TRBJ2-5 | TRBD1 | - | TRBV5-4 | TGTGCCAGCAGCCACCCCGGTGGGACAGAAGAGACCCAGTACTTC | CASSHPGGTEETQYF
TRBJ2-7 | TRBD1 | - | TRBV5-5 | TGTGCCAGCAGCAATGAGGACAGGAGACTCTACGAGCAGTACTTC | CASSNEDRRLYEQYF
TRBJ1-5 | TRBD1 | few | TRBV7-3 | TGTGCCAGCAGCCAGGGGGTTGGCCAGCCCCAGCATTTT | CASSQGVGQPQHF
TRBJ2-7 | - | - | TRBV24-1 | TGTGCCACCAGTGAAGCCGGACAATACGAGCAGTACTTC | CATSEAGQYEQYF
TRBJ2-1 | - | - | TRBV28 | TGTGCCAGCAGTCCGCGGTTAGCCGGCAATGAGCAGTTCTTC | CASSPRLAGNEQFF
TRBJ1-3 | - | once | TRBV30 | TGTGCCTGGAGTGAAACAGGGAGAAACACCATATATTTT | CAWSETGRNTIYF
TRBJ2-1 | TRBD2 | - | TRBV30 | TGTGCCTGGAAAGGACTAGGAACTTTGTCCGCCTACAATGAGCAGTTCTTC | CAWKGLGTLSAYNEQFF
TRBJ1-2 | TRBD1 | many | TRBV6-5 | TGTGCCAGCAGTTACCGGACAGGCGATTGGACCTTC | CASSYRTGDWTF
TRBJ2-7 | TRBD1 | - | TRBV7-9 | TGTGCCAGCAGCCAGGACAGGGGGTACGACGAGCAGTACTTC | CASSQDRGYDEQYF
TRBJ2-5 | - | once | TRBV2 | TGTGCCAGCAGTGTACAGCAAGAGACCCAGTACTTC | CASSVQQETQYF
TRBJ2-3 | TRBD1 | - | TRBV4-1 | TGCGCCAGCAGTTACAGGGGGAGCACAGATACGCAGTATTTT | CASSYRGSTDTQYF
TRBJ2-4 | TRBD1 | - | TRBV11-2 | TGTGCCAGCAGCCCAAGACAGGGTTCCAAAAACATTCAGTACTTC | CASSPRQGSKNIQYF
TRBJ2-1 | - | - | TRBV9 | TGTGCCAGCAGCGTAGCATACAACGAGCAGTTCTTC | CASSVAYNEQFF
TRBJ1-2 | - | - | TRBV5-1 | TGCGCCAGCAGCTTGGAGGGGGGGTTCTATGGCTACACCTTC | CASSLEGGFYGYTF
TRBJ2-1 | - | - | TRBV6-5 | TGTGCCAGCAGTACGCGCCCTACTAGTGGTGAGCAGTTCTTC | CASSTRPTSGEQFF
TRBJ2-2 | TRBD2 | few | TRBV9 | TGTGCCAGCAGCGTAGAGTTGCTAGCGGGAGTTACCGGGGAGCTGTTTTTT | CASSVELLAGVTGELFF
TRBJ1-1 | - | - | TRBV3-1/TRBV3-2 | TGTGCCAGCAGCCAAGCACGACAGCCAAGAATGAACACTGAAGCTTTCTTT | CASSQARQPRMNTEAFF
TRBJ2-7 | TRBD1 | - | TRBV10-3 | TGTGCCATCAGTGACCCCACCGACGGACAGGGGGCTACCTACGAGCAGTACTTC | CAISDPTDGQGATYEQYF
TRBJ1-1 | TRBD1 | - | TRBV6-5 | TGTGCCAGCAGGGCAGGGGGCGGCTTGAACACTGAAGCTTTCTTT | CASRAGGGLNTEAFF
TRBJ1-2 | - | - | TRBV4-2 | TGTGCCAGCAGCCCGGGCGTGGCAGGGGACCGATATGGCTACACCTTC | CASSPGVAGDRYGYTF
TRBJ1-1 | - | - | TRBV5-1 | TGCGCCAGCAGCTTCCTTCCTGACAGTAACACTGAAGCTTTCTTT | CASSFLPDSNTEAFF
TRBJ1-3 | - | - | TRBV5-1 | TGCGCCAGCGGAGACAGTCTCCTAGGCACCATATATTTT | CASGDSLLGTIYF
TRBJ1-4 | - | - | TRBV5-1 | TGCGCCAGCAGCTTAGGGACTCAACCCACTGGCAATGAAAAACTGTTTTTT | CASSLGTQPTGNEKLFF
TRBJ1-6 | - | - | TRBV2 | TGTGCCAGCAGGGCAGGGTCCTATAATTCACCCCTCCACTTT | CASRAGSYNSPLHF
TRBJ2-5 | TRBD1 | - | TRBV11-2 | TGTGCCAGCAGCTTACGCCTCCGGACAGGCCCTGACCAAGAGACCCAGTACTTC | CASSLRLRTGPDQETQYF
TRBJ2-5 | TRBD2 | - | TRBV3-1/TRBV3-2 | TGTGCCAGCAGCTCCGGGGACTACGGGGAGACCCAGTACTTC | CASSSGDYGETQYF
TRBJ1-5 | TRBD1 | - | TRBV3-1/TRBV3-2 | TGTGCCAGCAGCCCCCGGGACAGCCACAATCAGCCCCAGCATTTT | CASSPRDSHNQPQHF
TRBJ1-2 | TRBD1 | - | TRBV6-1 | TGTGCCAGCAGCAAACAGGGGGCTGACTATGGCTACACCTTC | CASSKQGADYGYTF